This T cell receptor (beta chain) was sequenced for a study of control samples from healthy donors and cancer patients. Germline lookup yields CDR1 SEHNR and CDR2 FQNEAQ (reference sequence). CDR3 length: 14 amino acids. The germline V and J ends were trimmed by 1 base and 4 bases, with 10 bases remaining between them. TCRdb's table, derived via immunoSEQ multiplex PCR, lists solely in-frame clones and lacks some. Counted here are 70,000 to 80,000 clones, more than 85% occurring once; the ten biggest clones make up just under 4%. This receptor was identified in a woman between 45 and 60 years old in good health. The genes are TRBV7-9 and TRBJ2-5; D is unresolved. Sequenced: blood. This CDR3 is CASSLGSLSETQYF. CDR3 nucleotide sequence: TGTGCCAGCAGCTTAGGGTCCCTGTCAGAGACCCAGTACTTC.